This TCR beta chain was sequenced in a study of CD8 T cells in ankylosing spondylitis. Quantitative 5'-RACE with molecular barcodes was used to make the TCR beta libraries. TCRdb reanalysed the 5' RACE reads using MiXCR and keeps one entry per CDR3 protein. The profile shows just under 550,000 distinct CDR3 sequences, roughly 12% of them singletons. This CDR3 contains 16 residues. CDR1 and CDR2 (germline): SGHKS, YYEKEE (reference sequence). V was shortened by 5 bases and J by 0 bases, with 15 bases between the two germline ends. Points from the study as a whole: Characteristic of ankylosing spondylitis blood, it appeared, was a TCR beta motif comprising 7 to 9 highly homologous variants.

On this clonotype: Its antigen is undetermined.

Sequenced input: blood, either unsorted or a sorted T cell fraction (not recorded which). This sequence originates from a male donor with ankylosing spondylitis. The V gene is TRBV5-5, the J gene TRBJ1-5; D remains unclear. The CDR3 coding sequence is TGTGCCAGCAGTACAAGAGAGGGAGGTAGCAATCAGCCCCAGCATTTT. It specifies CASSTREGGSNQPQHF.